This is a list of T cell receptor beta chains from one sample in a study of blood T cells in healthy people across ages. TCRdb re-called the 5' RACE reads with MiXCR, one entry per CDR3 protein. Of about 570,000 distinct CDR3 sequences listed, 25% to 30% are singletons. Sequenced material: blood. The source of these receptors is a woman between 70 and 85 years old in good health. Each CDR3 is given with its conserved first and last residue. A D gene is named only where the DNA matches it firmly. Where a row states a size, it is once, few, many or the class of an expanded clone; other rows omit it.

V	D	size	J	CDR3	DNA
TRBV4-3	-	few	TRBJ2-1	CASSQDRRAHEQFF	TGCGCCAGCAGCCAAGATCGCCGGGCCCATGAGCAGTTCTTC
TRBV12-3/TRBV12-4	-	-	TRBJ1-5	CASSSTGFQPQHF	TGTGCCAGCAGTTCAACAGGGTTTCAGCCCCAGCATTTT
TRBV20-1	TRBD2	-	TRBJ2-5	CSAALAGRQETQYF	TGCAGTGCCGCGCTAGCGGGGAGACAAGAGACCCAGTACTTC
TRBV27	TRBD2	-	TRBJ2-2	CASSHGTRNTGELFF	TGTGCCAGCAGTCACGGGACTAGGAACACCGGGGAGCTGTTTTTT
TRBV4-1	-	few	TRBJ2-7	CASSQDYGEQYF	TGCGCCAGCAGCCAAGATTACGGGGAGCAGTACTTC
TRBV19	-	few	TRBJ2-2	CASSITGNTGELFF	TGTGCCAGCAGTATAACAGGGAACACCGGGGAGCTGTTTTTT
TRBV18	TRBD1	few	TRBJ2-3	CASSVNRGGTDTQYF	TGTGCCAGCTCAGTCAACAGGGGCGGCACAGATACGCAGTATTTT
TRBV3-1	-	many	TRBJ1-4	CASSRQGTNEKLFF	TGTGCCAGCTCGCGTCAAGGGACTAATGAAAAACTGTTTTTT
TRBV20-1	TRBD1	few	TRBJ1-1	CSAGDRAEDGPTEAFF	TGCAGTGCTGGGGACAGGGCCGAGGATGGGCCCACTGAAGCTTTCTTT
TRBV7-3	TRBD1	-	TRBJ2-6	CASSRTGAPSGANVLTF	TGTGCCAGCAGCCGGACAGGGGCCCCCTCTGGGGCCAACGTCCTGACTTTC
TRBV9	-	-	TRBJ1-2	CASSGGYYGYTF	TGTGCCAGCAGCGGGGGTTACTATGGCTACACCTTC
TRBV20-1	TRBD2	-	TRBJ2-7	CSASGGDYEQYF	TGCAGTGCTAGCGGGGGGGACTACGAGCAGTACTTC
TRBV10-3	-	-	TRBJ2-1	CAIRSDCHSGRSYNEQFF	TGTGCCATCAGATCCGACTGCCATAGCGGAAGGTCCTACAATGAGCAGTTCTTC
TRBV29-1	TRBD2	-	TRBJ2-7	CSVEGSGGYEQYF	TGCAGCGTTGAAGGTAGCGGGGGCTACGAGCAGTACTTC
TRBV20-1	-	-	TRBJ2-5	CSAHNPMVETQYF	TGCAGTGCACATAACCCTATGGTCGAGACCCAGTACTTC
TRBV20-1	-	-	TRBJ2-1	CSAVSRGGNEQFF	TGCAGTGCTGTGTCCCGGGGCGGTAATGAGCAGTTCTTC
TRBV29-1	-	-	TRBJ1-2	CSADPGDDGYTF	TGCAGCGCCGACCCGGGGGATGATGGCTACACCTTC
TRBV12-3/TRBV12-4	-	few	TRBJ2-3	CASSLARATQYF	TGTGCCAGCAGTTTAGCGCGGGCTACGCAGTATTTT
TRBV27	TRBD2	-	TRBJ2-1	CASSLRGRLGTSINEQFF	TGTGCCAGCAGTTTAAGGGGTCGGCTCGGGACTAGCATCAATGAGCAGTTCTTC
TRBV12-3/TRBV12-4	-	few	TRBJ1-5	CASSLARRDSNQPQHF	TGTGCCAGCAGTTTAGCGCGGAGGGATAGCAATCAGCCCCAGCATTTT